A single sample gave rise to the 17 T cell receptor beta chains below, sequenced in a study of blood T cell repertoires in COVID-19. Assay used: immunoSEQ multiplex PCR; TCRdb lists only in-frame clones, some missing. The table shows fewer than 150,000 clones, with 83% occurring only once. Sequencing was performed on PBMCs or T cells enriched from blood (not recorded which). The receptors were sampled from a man aged 25 to 45 who had recovered from COVID-19.

V usage is TRBV5-5 and J usage is TRBJ1-2; D remains unclear. This CDR3 is built from 13 residues. Trimming took 1 base from V and 8 from J, leaving 12 bases between them. CDR1 is SGHKS, CDR2 YYEKEE, per germline (reference sequence). In DNA, the CDR3 is TGTGCCAGCAGCTTGTACTCTACAGACGGCTACACCTTC. It yields the protein CASSLYSTDGYTF.

The gene calls are TRBV19 and TRBJ2-1, with 9 nucleotides matching TRBD2. The CDR3 has 16 amino acids. The V gene end was trimmed by 1 base and the J gene end by 8 bases; junction bases not matched to a gene: 9. CDR1 and CDR2 from the germline V gene are LNHDA and SQIVND (reference sequence). The CDR3 nucleotides read TGTGCCAGTAGTATAGGAGGTAGCGGGGGCGGGGATGAGCAGTTCTTC. As protein: CASSIGGSGGGDEQFF. The full variable domain, its missing parts supplied by reference TRBV19 and TRBJ2-1, is DGGITQSPKYLFRKEGQNVTLSCEQNLNHDAMYWYRQDPGQGLRLIYYSQIVNDFQKGDIAEGYSVSREKKESFPLTVTSAQKNPTAFYLCASSIGGSGGGDEQFFGPGTRLTVL.

The chain carries TRBV19 and TRBJ2-3; 7 bases match TRBD1. The CDR3 spans 13 residues. V lost 8 bases to trimming and J lost 4 bases; unmatched junction nucleotides: 6. The germline V gene has CDR1 LNHDA and CDR2 SQIVND (reference sequence). The CDR3 nucleotides read TGTGCCAGTGGACAAAGGGGGCCAGATACGCAGTATTTT. Translated, it gives CASGQRGPDTQYF.

The chain employs TRBV6-5 and TRBJ1-1; D is possibly TRBD1 (5 bases). Germline V CDR1 and CDR2: MNHEY, SVGAGI. The CDR3 is made up of 13 amino acids. Between the trimmed V and J ends, which lost 6 bases and 1 base, there was a span of 9 bases. CDR3 sequence reads: CASSPQENTEAFF. The CDR3 DNA reads TGTGCCAGCAGCCCACAGGAGAACACTGAAGCTTTCTTT.

This chain uses TRBV9 with TRBJ2-3; D is perhaps TRBD2 (6 bases). V gave up 0 bases and J gave up 0 bases, with 11 bases separating them. Germline-derived CDR1 and CDR2 are SGDLS and YYNGEE. The CDR3 runs to 16 residues. The CDR3 nucleotides read TGTGCCAGCAGCGTAGGCCCTAGCGCAAGCACAGATACGCAGTATTTT. Residues: CASSVGPSASTDTQYF.

This chain links TRBV30 with TRBJ2-3; 13 bases align to TRBD2. Unmatched junction bases numbered 9, after V lost 0 bases and J lost 0 bases. Germline V lookup: CDR1 GTSNPN, CDR2 SVGIG (reference sequence). CDR3 length: 19 amino acids. The CDR3 protein is CAWSVPDGTSGTSTDTQYF. CDR3 in DNA: TGTGCCTGGAGTGTCCCGGATGGGACTAGCGGGACGAGCACAGATACGCAGTATTTT.

The rearrangement links TRBV12-5 to TRBJ1-3, with a tentative D call TRBD1 (5 bases). The V end lost 6 bases, the J end lost 7 bases, and 16 bases lay between the germline ends. CDR3 size: 14 residues. Germline CDR1 is LGHNT and CDR2 is FRNRAP. CDR3 DNA: TGTGCTAGTGGCTTAGGGGTTAAAGGGAACACCATATATTTT. Its protein is CASGLGVKGNTIYF. The full variable domain, rest sourced from reference TRBV12-5 and TRBJ1-3, is DARVTQTPRHKVTEMGQEVTMRCQPILGHNTVFWYRQTMMQGLELLAYFRNRAPLDDSGMPKDRFSAEMPDATLATLKIQPSEPRDSAVYFCASGLGVKGNTIYFGEGSWLTVV.

The J gene is TRBJ1-6, the V gene TRBV6-4, with 8 positions matching TRBD1. Germline values: CDR1 MRHNA, CDR2 SNTAGT. CDR3 length equals 14 residues. Losses at the gene ends were 5 bases for V and 9 bases for J; bases not matched to a gene: 6. CDR3 region: CASSSGGSRSPLHF. For the CDR3, the DNA is TGTGCCAGCAGTTCAGGGGGCTCTCGTTCACCCCTCCACTTT.

The chain links TRBV4-1 to TRBJ1-1; D remains unclear. V was cut by 2 bases and J by 3 bases, with 7 bases left in between. Germline V gene lookup returns CDR1 MGHRA and CDR2 YSYEKL. The CDR3 extends over 13 amino acids. The CDR3 region has the DNA TGCGCCAGCAGCCAATCGGTGGACACTGAAGCTTTCTTT. Protein product: CASSQSVDTEAFF.

This clone was seen only a few times. This chain links TRBV6-5 with TRBJ1-6; D gene uncertain. This CDR3 contains 14 residues. Germline V lookup: CDR1 MNHEY, CDR2 SVGAGI. Trimming left V 5 bases short and J 7 bases short, with 12 bases between. As DNA, the CDR3 is TGTGCCAGCAGTACCGGGAATAGGAATTCACCCCTCCACTTT. Encoded protein: CASSTGNRNSPLHF.

The chain carries TRBV29-1 and TRBJ1-1; D might be TRBD1 (6 bases). CDR3 size: 13 residues. The germline V and J ends were trimmed by 3 bases and 5 bases, with 13 bases remaining between them. Germline lookup yields CDR1 SQVTM and CDR2 ANQGSEA. The DNA of the CDR3 is TGCAGCGTTGACAAAGGGGGAGGGACTGAAGCTTTCTTT. This sequence encodes CSVDKGGGTEAFF.

The rearrangement links TRBV7-9 to TRBJ2-1, with 7 bases identical to TRBD1. The CDR3 has 16 amino acids. CDR1 and CDR2 (germline): SEHNR, FQNEAQ (reference sequence). Trimming cost V 4 bases and J 6 bases; bases outside gene matches: 12. CDR3 in DNA: TGTGCCAGCAGCTCCCACGGCAGGGGGATCTCCAATGAGCAGTTCTTC. It yields the protein CASSSHGRGISNEQFF.

The chain links TRBV5-1 to TRBJ2-1, with 9 positions matching TRBD1. The CDR3 loop spans 15 amino acids. V dropped 1 base and J dropped 6; count of bases not matched to a gene: 5. The germline V gene encodes CDR1 SGHRS and CDR2 YFSETQ. The CDR3 nucleotides are TGCGCCAGCAGCTTGACAGGGGGCGAGTTCAATGAGCAGTTCTTC. This sequence encodes CASSLTGGEFNEQFF.

This rearrangement joins TRBV5-5 to TRBJ1-2; tentatively, D is TRBD1 (6 bases). V lost 4 bases, J lost 5 bases, and 15 bases lay in between. The V gene's germline CDR1 is SGHKS and CDR2 YYEKEE (reference sequence). The CDR3 is made up of 14 amino acids. The CDR3 region is CASSPWTANYGYTF. Here the CDR3 DNA reads TGTGCCAGCAGCCCATGGACAGCAAATTATGGCTACACCTTC. Full variable domain (rest looked up from reference TRBV5-5 and TRBJ1-2): DAGVTQSPTHLIKTRGQQVTLRCSPISGHKSVSWYQQVLGQGPQFIFQYYEKEERGRGNFPDRFSARQFPNYSSELNVNALLLGDSALYLCASSPWTANYGYTFGSGTRLTVV.

This clone was seen once. The J gene is TRBJ1-4, the V gene TRBV28; D might be TRBD1 (5 bases). CDR1 is MDHEN, CDR2 SYDVKM, per germline. The V end was cut by 5 bases, the J end by 8 bases, with 18 bases between. The CDR3 is made up of 15 amino acids. In DNA form, the CDR3 reads TGTGCCAGCAGTCCGGGGGACTCCAAGGGAGAAAAACTGTTTTTT. Amino acid sequence: CASSPGDSKGEKLFF.

This rearrangement joins TRBV28 to TRBJ2-1; 8 bases are a match to TRBD1. J gave up 6 bases and V 1 base, and 5 bases lay outside the gene matches. The germline V gene encodes CDR1 MDHEN and CDR2 SYDVKM. The CDR3 runs to 15 residues. The CDR3 DNA reads as TGTGCCAGCAGTTTATCCCGACAGGGGCTCAATGAGCAGTTCTTC. Translation gives CASSLSRQGLNEQFF. Combining the CDR3 with reference TRBV28 and TRBJ2-1 gives the whole variable domain DVKVTQSSRYLVKRTGEKVFLECVQDMDHENMFWYRQDPGLGLRLIYFSYDVKMKEKGDIPEGYSVSREKKERFSLILESASTNQTSMYLCASSLSRQGLNEQFFGPGTRLTVL.

Only a few counts were recorded for this clone. This sequence joins TRBV20-1 and TRBJ2-3; 11 positions match TRBD2. The CDR3 extends over 17 amino acids. The V gene end was trimmed by 3 bases and the J gene end by 0 bases; junction bases not matched to a gene: 8. Looked up from germline, CDR1 is DFQATT and CDR2 is SNEGSKA (reference sequence). The CDR3, as DNA: TGCAGTGCTAGTAGGGCTAGCGGGGGGCCCAGCACAGATACGCAGTATTTT. Its translation: CSASRASGGPSTDTQYF.